The subject of this entry is one T cell receptor beta chain. V lost 3 bases and J 0 bases, leaving 11 bases between the germline ends. Germline assignment: CDR1 LNHDA and CDR2 SQIVND (reference sequence). The CDR3 spans 15 residues. These data come from a study of control samples from healthy donors and cancer patients. The repertoire was sequenced with immunoSEQ multiplex PCR; TCRdb's copy has only in-frame clones and lacks some. Altogether under 85,000 clones are present, 90% to 95% being singletons, with the ten largest covering 6.2%. Material: blood. The source of this sequence is a woman between 40 and 50 years old in good health. The rearrangement joins TRBV19 to TRBJ1-1, with unresolved D. The CDR3: CASSIPWAVNTEAFF. For the CDR3, the DNA is TGTGCCAGTAGTATCCCTTGGGCGGTGAACACTGAAGCTTTCTTT. Full variable domain (remainder filled in from reference TRBV19 and TRBJ1-1): DGGITQSPKYLFRKEGQNVTLSCEQNLNHDAMYWYRQDPGQGLRLIYYSQIVNDFQKGDIAEGYSVSREKKESFPLTVTSAQKNPTAFYLCASSIPWAVNTEAFFGQGTRLTVV.